These 32 T cell receptor beta chains came from one sample sequenced in a study of T cell responses to AZD1222 COVID-19 vaccine. TCRdb keeps only in-frame clones here, not all; method: immunoSEQ multiplex PCR. There are 150,000 to 200,000 clones in the sample; 94% occur only once, and under 6% lies in the top ten. Sequencing used peripheral blood, obtained 28 days after the second AZD1222 dose. These TCRs come from an adult who received the AZD1222 COVID-19 vaccine.

V is TRBV7-2 and J is TRBJ1-1; perhaps TRBD1 as D (6 bases). Per germline, CDR1 SGHTA and CDR2 FQGNSA. V shed 3 bases and J shed 3 bases, with 11 bases lying between them. This CDR3 comprises 14 residues. The CDR3 is CASSFHGQYTEAFF. For the CDR3, the DNA is TGTGCCAGCAGCTTCCACGGACAGTACACTGAAGCTTTCTTT.

This sequence joins TRBV7-8 and TRBJ1-5, with no clear D. Germline V gene lookup returns CDR1 SGHVS and CDR2 FQNEAQ. The CDR3 runs 14 residues. Trimming cost V 2 bases and J 5 bases, with 10 bases left between them. For the CDR3, the DNA is TGTGCCAGCAGCTTAAATTCCCGAGATCAGCCCCAGCATTTT. It translates to CASSLNSRDQPQHF.

V usage is TRBV7-6 and J usage is TRBJ2-2; weak D call: TRBD1 (5 bases). The V and J ends lost 0 bases and 2 bases respectively, with 13 bases between them. The germline gives CDR1 SGHVS, CDR2 FNYEAQ. This CDR3 is 17 amino acids long. CDR3 amino acids: CASSLALAQGNTGELFF. In DNA, the CDR3 is TGTGCCAGCAGCTTAGCGCTTGCGCAGGGTAACACCGGGGAGCTGTTTTTT.

This clone was recorded only once. The chain employs TRBV30 and TRBJ1-1; the D gene is possibly TRBD1 (6 bases). The ends were cut back, 2 bases at V and 0 bases at J, with 16 bases in the middle. Germline lookup yields CDR1 GTSNPN and CDR2 SVGIG (reference sequence). CDR3 length equals 16 residues. The CDR3 DNA sequence: TGTGCCTGGAGTCAGTCCCCGGGACACCTGAACACTGAAGCTTTCTTT. It translates to CAWSQSPGHLNTEAFF.

The chain carries TRBV5-4 and TRBJ1-2, with a weak D call TRBD1 (5 bases). This CDR3 is built from 14 residues. The V and J ends lost 4 bases and 5 bases respectively, with 15 bases between them. CDR1 is SGHNT, CDR2 YYREEE, per germline (reference sequence). CDR3 region: CASSRQGAGYGYTF. DNA for the CDR3: TGTGCCAGCAGCCGGCAGGGAGCGGGGTATGGCTACACCTTC.

This sequence joins TRBV28 and TRBJ1-2; D is unclear. This CDR3 contains 12 residues. Germline V gene sequence: CDR1 MDHEN, CDR2 SYDVKM. Trimming left V 9 bases short and J 4 bases short, with 12 bases between. In nucleotides, the CDR3 is TGTGCCAGTGCAGAGGCTCGCTATGGCTACACCTTC. This translates into CASAEARYGYTF.

The gene calls are TRBV13 and TRBJ2-5; D possibly corresponds to TRBD1 (6 bases). CDR1 and CDR2 from the germline V gene are PRHDT and FYEKMQ (reference sequence). V lost 3 bases to trimming and J lost 4 bases, with 12 bases between them. This CDR3 has 14 amino acids. CDR3 loop: CASSFSGAAETQYF. The CDR3 nucleotides are TGTGCCAGCAGCTTCTCAGGGGCGGCAGAGACCCAGTACTTC.

This sequence joins TRBV6-4 and TRBJ1-1; 10 bases agree with TRBD1. V gave up 4 bases and J gave up 6 bases; unmatched junction bases: 5. Per the germline V gene, CDR1 is MRHNA and CDR2 is SNTAGT. The CDR3 consists of 14 residues. The CDR3 here is CASSARTGGSEAFF. In DNA, the CDR3 is TGTGCCAGCAGTGCCCGGACAGGGGGATCTGAAGCTTTCTTT.

The rearrangement joins TRBV5-4 to TRBJ1-2, with D maybe TRBD1 (5 bases). CDR3 length equals 13 residues. The ends were cut back, 2 bases at V and 8 bases at J, with 13 bases in the middle. CDR1 and CDR2 from the germline V gene are SGHNT and YYREEE (reference sequence). CDR3 coding DNA: TGTGCCAGCAGCTTTCGACAGCGGTCAGGCTACACCTTC. Its translation: CASSFRQRSGYTF.

Only one count was recorded for this clone. V and J are TRBV19 and TRBJ1-1; D perhaps matches TRBD1 (5 bases). V gave up 1 base and J gave up 1 base, with 10 bases separating them. The CDR3 has 15 residues. The V gene's germline CDR1 is LNHDA and CDR2 SQIVND (reference sequence). The CDR3 DNA sequence: TGTGCCAGTAGTATAGGGACACGTCAGAACACTGAAGCTTTCTTT. It is translated as CASSIGTRQNTEAFF.

The rearrangement links TRBV30 to TRBJ1-2; maybe TRBD1 (5 bases). The CDR3 sequence is 15 residues long. Germline assignment: CDR1 GTSNPN and CDR2 SVGIG (reference sequence). Between the trimmed V and J ends, which lost 0 bases and 4 bases, there was a span of 15 bases. The chain's CDR3 is CAWSVRDQRSYGYTF. The CDR3 coding sequence is TGTGCCTGGAGTGTACGGGACCAAAGGTCCTATGGCTACACCTTC.

V usage is TRBV7-8 and J usage is TRBJ2-1; D remains ambiguous. CDR1 is SGHVS, CDR2 FQNEAQ, per germline. Between the trimmed V and J ends, which lost 8 bases and 2 bases, there was a span of 10 bases. The CDR3 runs to 13 residues. CDR3: CASVTETYNEQFF. CDR3 DNA sequence: TGTGCCAGCGTCACGGAAACCTACAATGAGCAGTTCTTC.

This rearrangement joins TRBV9 to TRBJ1-1, with TRBD1 matching over 11 bases. This CDR3 is built from 14 residues. Germline V lookup: CDR1 SGDLS, CDR2 YYNGEE. With 4 bases clipped from V and 7 bases from J, the junction kept 6 bases outside the gene matches. The CDR3 DNA follows: TGTGCCAGCAGCACCCGGACAGGGGGCGATGAAGCTTTCTTT. Its translation: CASSTRTGGDEAFF.

The V call is TRBV30, the J call TRBJ2-3; D is uncertain. The V end was cut by 3 bases, the J end by 0 bases, with 4 bases between. Germline V gene data show CDR1 as GTSNPN and CDR2 as SVGIG (reference sequence). The CDR3 totals 12 residues. The CDR3 DNA reads as TGTGCCTGGAGCTCTAGCACAGATACGCAGTATTTT. Translated, it gives CAWSSSTDTQYF.

On this clone itself: Germline is not matched at one junction end, which may reflect a read error. The chain is built from TRBV5-6 and TRBJ2-7; perhaps TRBD2 as D (7 bases). CDR1 and CDR2 (germline): SGHDT, YYEEEE. The CDR3 covers 14 residues. The CDR3 DNA follows: TGTGCCAGCAGCTTTAGGGGGGGCTCCCACGAGCAGTACTTC. Translated: CASSFRGGSHEQYF. Complete variable domain (other parts from reference TRBV5-6 and TRBJ2-7): DAGVTQSPTHLIKTRGQQVTLRCSPKSGHDTVSWYQQALGQGPQFIFQYYEEEERQRGNFPDRFSGHQFPNYSSELNVNALLLGDSALYLCASSFRGGSHEQYFGPGTRLTVT.

The chain combines TRBV28 with TRBJ2-4; D uncertain. Trimming pared 5 bases from V and 5 bases from J, leaving 13 bases between. Germline loops: CDR1 MDHEN, CDR2 SYDVKM. There are 14 residues in the CDR3. CDR3 bases: TGTGCCAGCAGTCCCGGAAGCAGCCAAAACATTCAGTACTTC. This codes for CASSPGSSQNIQYF.

V is TRBV2 and J is TRBJ2-1, with D unclear. There are 14 residues in the CDR3. V lost 7 bases and J lost 1, with 11 bases in between. The germline CDR1 and CDR2 sequences are SNHLY and FYNNEI. CDR3 residues: CASKGTSSYNEQFF. In DNA form, the CDR3 reads TGTGCCAGCAAGGGTACGAGTTCCTACAATGAGCAGTTCTTC.

The rearrangement uses TRBV30 and TRBJ2-7, with 14 bases identical to TRBD2. CDR3 length: 17 residues. With V trimmed by 2 bases and J by 2 bases, 8 bases remained unmatched. From germline, CDR1 is GTSNPN and CDR2 SVGIG (reference sequence). CDR3 region: CAWSKMGLAGVPYEQYF. The CDR3 coding sequence is TGTGCCTGGAGTAAGATGGGACTAGCGGGAGTCCCCTACGAGCAGTACTTC.

The chain couples TRBV3-1 (or the pseudogene TRBV3-2) to TRBJ2-1; 9 bases are shared with TRBD2. Germline-derived CDR1 and CDR2 are LGHDT and YNNKEL (reference sequence). The CDR3 sequence is 17 residues long. The trim removed 0 bases at V and 3 bases at J, leaving 6 bases unmatched. For the CDR3, the DNA is TGTGCCAGCAGCCAAGATCTGCCTAGCGGGATCTACAATGAGCAGTTCTTC. Amino acid sequence: CASSQDLPSGIYNEQFF.

The chain is built from TRBV5-6 and TRBJ2-7; a possible D gene is TRBD1 (5 bases). V was clipped by 1 base and J by 3 bases, with 8 bases between them. This CDR3 has 13 amino acids. Per germline, CDR1 SGHDT and CDR2 YYEEEE. CDR3 DNA sequence: TGTGCCAGCAGCTTGCGACAGAGCTACGAGCAGTACTTC. As protein: CASSLRQSYEQYF.

The chain combines TRBV24-1 with TRBJ2-3; 9 nucleotides match TRBD1. Germline loops: CDR1 KGHDR, CDR2 SFDVKD. CDR3 size: 16 residues. Germline trimming cut 9 bases from V and 6 bases from J; bases unmatched to any gene: 15. For the CDR3, the DNA is TGTGCCACCCCTGGCCGGGACAGGGCGACGAGGGATACGCAGTATTTT. Translation gives CATPGRDRATRDTQYF.

The rearrangement joins TRBV11-2 to TRBJ2-1, with a tentative D call TRBD2 (5 bases). This CDR3 has 13 residues. Germline V gene lookup returns CDR1 SGHAT and CDR2 FQNNGV. Trimming cost V 6 bases and J 10 bases, with 16 bases left between them. CDR3 in amino acids: CASRDLTFEEQFF. The CDR3 DNA follows: TGTGCCAGCAGGGACTTGACTTTCGAGGAGCAGTTCTTC.

The V and J genes are TRBV10-3 and TRBJ2-2; 9 bases are shared with TRBD1. CDR1 ENHRY and CDR2 SYGVKD come from the germline V gene. J was trimmed by 4 bases and V by 3 bases; bases with no gene match: 6. This CDR3 region has 16 residues. In DNA form, the CDR3 reads TGTGCCATCAGTGACTCCGACAGGGGGAGCACCGGGGAGCTGTTTTTT. Protein: CAISDSDRGSTGELFF.

This chain's CDR3 is CASSFRAGADTQYF. CDR3 nucleotide sequence: TGTGCCAGCAGTTTTCGCGCGGGAGCAGATACGCAGTATTTT. V is TRBV27 and J is TRBJ2-3; TRBD2 agrees at 7 bases. The CDR3 contains 14 residues. Germline V gives CDR1 MNHEY, CDR2 SMNVEV (reference sequence). J gave up 4 bases and V 3 bases, and 4 bases lay outside the gene matches.

The chain links TRBV6-2 or TRBV6-3 to TRBJ2-5; 9 bases match TRBD2. This CDR3 is built from 17 residues. CDR1 is MNHEY and CDR2 is SVGEGT in the germline V gene. Trimming cost V 2 bases and J 5 bases; bases outside gene matches: 12. The CDR3 reads CASSYAGLAGFRETQYF. CDR3 nucleotides: TGTGCCAGCAGTTACGCAGGGCTAGCGGGGTTTCGGGAGACCCAGTACTTC.

This chain links TRBV9 with TRBJ2-5; TRBD1 aligns across 7 bases. V dropped 2 bases and J dropped 1; count of bases not matched to a gene: 5. Germline loops: CDR1 SGDLS, CDR2 YYNGEE. The CDR3 runs 15 residues. The CDR3 bases are TGTGCCAGCAGCGTTCTGACAGGGATCCAAGAGACCCAGTACTTC. It encodes CASSVLTGIQETQYF. Variable domain in full (rest from reference TRBV9 and TRBJ2-5): DSGVTQTPKHLITATGQRVTLRCSPRSGDLSVYWYQQSLDQGLQFLIQYYNGEERAKGNILERFSAQQFPDLHSELNLSSLELGDSALYFCASSVLTGIQETQYFGPGTRLLVL.

The rearrangement joins TRBV6-4 to TRBJ2-2; D is uncertain. Germline-derived CDR1 and CDR2 are MRHNA and SNTAGT. V lost 3 bases and J 1 base, leaving 6 bases between the germline ends. This CDR3 has 14 residues. The CDR3 sequence is CASSEQQNTGELFF. Written as DNA, the CDR3 is TGTGCCAGCAGTGAACAGCAGAACACCGGGGAGCTGTTTTTT.

The chain combines TRBV6-5 with TRBJ2-1, with D possibly called TRBD1 or TRBD2 (5 bases each). Trimming took 3 bases from V and 7 from J, leaving 16 bases between them. Germline loops: CDR1 MNHEY, CDR2 SVGAGI. There are 15 residues in the CDR3. The CDR3, as DNA: TGTGCCAGCAGTTATGACCCCCCAGGGAGAAATGAGCAGTTCTTC. Translated: CASSYDPPGRNEQFF.

The V and J genes are TRBV7-2 and TRBJ2-6; no definite D call. In germline, CDR1 is SGHTA, CDR2 FQGNSA. Trimming took off 5 bases at V and 0 bases at J, with 8 bases between the two ends. This CDR3 has 15 residues. The CDR3 sequence: CASSPAHSGANVLTF. CDR3 in DNA: TGTGCCAGCAGCCCGGCGCACTCTGGGGCCAACGTCCTGACTTTC.

This chain connects TRBV6-5 to TRBJ2-5, with D perhaps given as TRBD1 or TRBD2 (6 bases each). The germline V gene encodes CDR1 MNHEY and CDR2 SVGAGI. The CDR3 is 14 amino acids. Trimming left V 7 bases short and J 4 bases short, with 16 bases between. The CDR3 protein is CASTSMGGRETQYF. In nucleotides, the CDR3 is TGTGCCAGCACCTCTATGGGGGGCCGAGAGACCCAGTACTTC.

This chain uses TRBV9 with TRBJ2-1, with 12 positions matching TRBD2. There are 19 residues in the CDR3. Germline values: CDR1 SGDLS, CDR2 YYNGEE. V was pared by 3 bases and J by 0 bases, with 10 bases of the junction left unmatched. As DNA, the CDR3 is TGTGCCAGCAGCGGGGGATCCGGGACTAGCGGGTTCTCCTACAATGAGCAGTTCTTC. This sequence encodes CASSGGSGTSGFSYNEQFF.

The genes are TRBV10-1 and TRBJ2-7; D could derive from TRBD1 or TRBD2 (6 bases each). Between the trimmed V and J ends, which lost 10 bases and 9 bases, there was a span of 13 bases. CDR3 length: 10 residues. Looked up from germline, CDR1 is WNHNN and CDR2 is SYGVQD (reference sequence). The CDR3 nucleotides are TGCGCCACCCGGGGGCTCGGGCAGTACTTC. It specifies CATRGLGQYF.